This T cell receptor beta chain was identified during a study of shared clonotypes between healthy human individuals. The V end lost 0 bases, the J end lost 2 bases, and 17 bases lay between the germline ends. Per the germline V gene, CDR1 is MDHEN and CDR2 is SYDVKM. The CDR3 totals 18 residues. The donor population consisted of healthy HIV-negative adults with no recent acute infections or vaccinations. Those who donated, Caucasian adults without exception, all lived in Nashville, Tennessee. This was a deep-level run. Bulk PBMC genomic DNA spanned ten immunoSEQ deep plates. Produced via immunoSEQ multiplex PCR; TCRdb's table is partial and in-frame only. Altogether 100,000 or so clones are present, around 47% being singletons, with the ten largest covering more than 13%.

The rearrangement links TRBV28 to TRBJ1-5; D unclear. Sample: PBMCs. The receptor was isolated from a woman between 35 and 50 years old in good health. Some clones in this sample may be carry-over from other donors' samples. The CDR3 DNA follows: TGTGCCAGCAGTTTATGGAATCCCTCACACGGGGGCAATCAGCCCCAGCATTTT. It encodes CASSLWNPSHGGNQPQHF.